Listed below are T cell receptor beta chains from one sample, sequenced in a study of OX40 agonist ivuxolimab in advanced cancers. This table comes from immunoSEQ multiplex PCR, and its TCRdb copy is limited to in-frame clones, with some not included. The sample contains roughly 88,000 clones, 80% to 90% of which appear only once. The input for sequencing was CD4+ or CD8+ T cells sorted from blood, taken in a trial of the OX40 agonist ivuxolimab. Every receptor here comes from an adult with an advanced solid tumor such as melanoma, head and neck, liver or kidney cancer. Both conserved end residues are part of each CDR3. A D gene is named only where the DNA matches it firmly. Clone sizes are given selectively: once, few, many, or a class where the clone is expanded.

TRBV4-2,TRBJ2-1,-,TRBD2,TGTGCCAGCAGCCAAGATCCCCTCGGAGCGGGAGGCGAGCAGTTCTTC,CASSQDPLGAGGEQFF
TRBV11-2,TRBJ2-5,-,-,TGTGCCAGCAGCACCCAACAAGAGACCCAGTACTTC,CASSTQQETQYF
TRBV10-1,TRBJ2-3,few,-,TGCGCCAGCAGTGAGTCGCCGCGGGGAACAGATACGCAGTATTTT,CASSESPRGTDTQYF
TRBV9,TRBJ2-3,-,-,TGTGCCAGCAGCGTAGTCGGGAAGCCTAGCACAGATACGCAGTATTTT,CASSVVGKPSTDTQYF
TRBV6-5,TRBJ2-3,once,-,TGTGCCAGCACCACCACTAGCACAGATACGCAGTATTTT,CASTTTSTDTQYF
TRBV7-2,TRBJ1-4,-,-,TGTGCCAGCAGCTTAGGGGGGGCACGTGAAAAACTGTTTTTT,CASSLGGAREKLFF
TRBV7-7,TRBJ2-2,-,TRBD2,TGTGCTAGCACCTCACTAGCGGGAGTGAACACCGGGGAGCTGTTTTTT,CASTSLAGVNTGELFF
TRBV7-2,TRBJ2-5,-,-,TGTGCCAGCAGCGTGAACAGGGTTGAAGAGACCCAGTACTTC,CASSVNRVEETQYF
TRBV30,TRBJ2-7,-,TRBD1,TGTGCCTGGGGACAGGGGGCACACGAGCAGTACTTC,CAWGQGAHEQYF
TRBV11-3,TRBJ2-1,-,-,TGTGCCAGCAGCTCGGGCCCAGCCTACAATGAGCAGTTCTTC,CASSSGPAYNEQFF
TRBV19,TRBJ1-1,-,-,TGTGCCAGTAGTATTCGGGGGGATACTGAAGCTTTCTTT,CASSIRGDTEAFF
TRBV2,TRBJ1-2,-,-,TGTGCCAGCAGTGAATTGGGTCGTGGGGTTTTATACACCTTC,CASSELGRGVLYTF
TRBV11-2,TRBJ2-7,-,TRBD1,TGTGCCAGCAGCTTAGAGGGGGGACAGGTTAAAATATACGAGCAGTACTTC,CASSLEGGQVKIYEQYF
TRBV15,TRBJ1-1,-,-,TGTGCCACCGGCGGGGTGACGAACACTGAAGCTTTCTTT,CATGGVTNTEAFF
TRBV28,TRBJ1-1,-,-,TGTGCCAGCAAAGGGGATACTGAAGCTTTCTTT,CASKGDTEAFF
TRBV5-1,TRBJ2-5,-,-,TGCGCCAGCAGCTTGGAGGGACGTAGCGGCCGTCAAGAGACCCAGTACTTC,CASSLEGRSGRQETQYF
TRBV6-1,TRBJ2-4,-,-,TGTGCCAGCAGTGTATCCAGCTCGGACAGCCACTTCAAAAACATTCAGTACTTC,CASSVSSSDSHFKNIQYF
TRBV5-1,TRBJ1-2,-,-,TGCGCCAGCTCGACAGGTTCCTCCTATGGCTACACCTTC,CASSTGSSYGYTF
TRBV5-1,TRBJ1-2,-,-,TGCGCCAGCAGCTCCCTATTCGGCGGGGAGGGTTATTATGGCTACACCTTC,CASSSLFGGEGYYGYTF
TRBV28,TRBJ1-3,-,TRBD1,TGTGCCAGCAGTTTTAACAGGGGAACTGGAAACACCATATATTTT,CASSFNRGTGNTIYF
TRBV5-1,TRBJ2-2,-,-,TGCGCCAGCAGCTTGGCCGGGACCGGGGAGCTGTTTTTT,CASSLAGTGELFF
TRBV5-1,TRBJ1-3,-,-,TGCGCCAGCAGCTTGGATGGAGGGCCCGGAAACACCATATATTTT,CASSLDGGPGNTIYF
TRBV27,TRBJ2-3,-,-,TGTGCCAGCAGCCACAGTTCCGAAGATACGCAGTATTTT,CASSHSSEDTQYF
TRBV9,TRBJ2-1,few,-,TGTGCCAGCAGCGGAATGTCGGTTGAGCAGTTCTTC,CASSGMSVEQFF
TRBV9,TRBJ2-3,-,-,TGTGCCAGCAGCGTTTTGGGGAGCACAGATACGCAGTATTTT,CASSVLGSTDTQYF
TRBV25-1,TRBJ1-2,-,-,TGTGCCAGCAGTGAATGGGAAAGTCAGGGTGGCTACACCTTC,CASSEWESQGGYTF
TRBV6-5,TRBJ2-7,once,-,TGTGCCAGCAGCTGGACCGGAGACTACGAGCAGTACTTC,CASSWTGDYEQYF
TRBV5-1,TRBJ1-2,-,TRBD1,TGCGCCAGCAGCTTGGCCCTGACAGGGGGCTATGGCTACACCTTC,CASSLALTGGYGYTF
TRBV9,TRBJ1-1,once,TRBD1,TGTGCCAGCAGCGCCCGAACAGGGGCCAACACTGAAGCTTTCTTT,CASSARTGANTEAFF
TRBV7-3,TRBJ2-1,-,-,TGTGCCAGCAGCTTAGTTGCGGGGACGAACAATGAGCAGTTCTTC,CASSLVAGTNNEQFF
TRBV5-4,TRBJ2-5,-,-,TGTGCCAGCAGCTTGGTGGACCAAGAGACCCAGTACTTC,CASSLVDQETQYF
TRBV2,TRBJ1-5,once,-,TGTGCCAGCACCGAGGGGCGATCCAATCAGCCCCAGCATTTT,CASTEGRSNQPQHF
TRBV6-1,TRBJ1-2,-,-,TGTGCCAGCAGCATAGACTCATATGGCTACACCTTC,CASSIDSYGYTF
TRBV19,TRBJ1-2,-,TRBD1,TGTGCCAGTAGCGCAGGGGGCTATGGCTACACCTTC,CASSAGGYGYTF
TRBV5-1,TRBJ2-3,-,TRBD2,TGCGCCAGCAGCCCGGGACTAGCGACAGATACGCAGTATTTT,CASSPGLATDTQYF
TRBV18,TRBJ1-2,-,-,TGTGCCAGCTCAACGGACACCTATGGCTACACCTTC,CASSTDTYGYTF
TRBV2,TRBJ2-5,-,TRBD2,TGTGCCAGCAAAAGCGGGAGAGCAACGGGCCAAGAGACCCAGTACTTC,CASKSGRATGQETQYF
TRBV15,TRBJ2-3,-,TRBD2,TGTGCCACCAGCAGAGAGACGGCTAGCGGGCAAGATACGCAGTATTTT,CATSRETASGQDTQYF
TRBV7-2,TRBJ2-1,-,TRBD2,TGTGCCAGCAGCCCGGGACTAGCGGGGAGGGATCCCTACAATGAGCAGTTCTTC,CASSPGLAGRDPYNEQFF
TRBV6-6,TRBJ1-5,-,-,TGTGCCAGCAGCCCCTTTGAGGGTGGTCAGCCCCAGCATTTT,CASSPFEGGQPQHF
TRBV15,TRBJ2-4,-,-,TGTGCCACCAGCAGAGATGTCGTGGCCAAAAACATTCAGTACTTC,CATSRDVVAKNIQYF
TRBV7-6,TRBJ1-1,-,-,TGTGCCAGCAGCTTCCGGGGTGGCACTGAAGCTTTCTTT,CASSFRGGTEAFF